This T cell receptor beta chain was sequenced during a study of T-cell reconstitution after alpha-beta-depleted transplantation in children. Notes on this clonotype: One junction end does not reproduce the germline sequence, and a read error may be involved.

Library preparation (for TCRbeta) was performed with unique molecular identifiers. TCRdb redid the calling of the PCR reads with MiXCR, one entry per CDR3 protein. Among 15,000 to 20,000 distinct CDR3 sequences listed, roughly an eighth were seen once. The CDR3 contains 14 residues. Germline-derived CDR1 and CDR2 are WSHSY and SAAADI. The sequence came from a boy under three years old who had a stem cell transplant for Wiskott-Aldrich syndrome, so the T cells may come from the graft donor. The chain couples TRBV10-2 to TRBJ1-1; D ambiguous. The input for sequencing was PBMCs, mostly from graft donor cells, taken 180 days after TCRalphabeta/CD19-depleted stem cell transplant. The CDR3 DNA sequence: TGCGCCAGCAGTAAGTCCCAGGCGAACACTGAAGCTTTCTTT. Its protein is CASSKSQANTEAFF.